A single count supports the clone carrying this T cell receptor (beta chain). What it binds is not known. Following RNA extraction, reverse transcription yielded cDNA that acted as the sequencing template. Only in-frame clones appear in the TCRdb table, and some are missing; sequencing was by immunoSEQ multiplex PCR. The profile shows 60,000 to 85,000 clones, around two thirds of them singletons. This entry is derived from a study of CD8+ T cells in alopecia areata. Findings of the study overall: Relative to normal scalp, lesional scalp, especially alopecia totalis/universalis, showed higher clonality. Many expanded lesional clones remained in scalp and blood on tofacitinib. A single nonresponder leaves the baseline CD8+ expansion link to response uncertain.

Noted treatment: oral pan-JAK inhibitor, 5-10 mg twice daily. The CDR3 sequence is 16 residues long. V was pared by 0 bases and J by 5 bases, with 7 bases of the junction left unmatched. Germline V gene sequence: CDR1 SGHVS, CDR2 FQNEAQ. Source: CD8+ T cells sorted from blood, taken at week 24, from a patient treated with tofacitinib. The receptor's source is a human donor with alopecia areata. The chain uses TRBV7-8 and TRBJ2-5, with 9 nucleotides matching TRBD2. The CDR3 region is CASSLALAGPGETQYF. CDR3 bases: TGTGCCAGCAGCTTAGCGCTAGCGGGGCCTGGGGAGACCCAGTACTTC.